Below are 26 T cell receptor beta chains sequenced from a single sample in a study of blood T cell repertoires in COVID-19. Clones were sequenced by immunoSEQ multiplex PCR, and TCRdb holds only the in-frame ones, with some missing. The table has roughly 150,000 clones, 85% to 90% seen once. Specimen: peripheral blood. These receptors originate from a man between 50 and 59 years old who had recovered from COVID-19.

There are a few counts of this clone. The chain couples TRBV7-8 to TRBJ2-2, with a possible D match to TRBD2 (5 bases). V lost 6 bases and J 1 base, leaving 12 bases between the germline ends. CDR1 is SGHVS and CDR2 is FQNEAQ in the germline V gene. The CDR3 has 15 amino acids. This CDR3 reads CASSPDRGNTGELFF. CDR3 nucleotide sequence: TGTGCCAGCAGTCCAGACCGGGGGAACACCGGGGAGCTGTTTTTT. The variable domain in full, completed from reference TRBV7-8 and TRBJ2-2, reads GAGVSQSPRYKVAKRGQDVALRCDPISGHVSLFWYQQALGQGPEFLTYFQNEAQLDKSGLPSDRFFAERPEGSVSTLKIQRTQQEDSAVYLCASSPDRGNTGELFFGEGSRLTVL.

J is TRBJ2-5 and V is TRBV10-2; a possible D gene is TRBD2 (6 bases). The CDR3 contains 15 residues. Germline values: CDR1 WSHSY, CDR2 SAAADI. Trimming stripped 3 bases from V and 1 base from J, with 12 bases between. The CDR3 is CASSEFLGGQETQYF. The CDR3 coding sequence is TGCGCCAGCAGTGAATTTCTGGGGGGCCAAGAGACCCAGTACTTC.

CDR3 nucleotide sequence: TGTGCCAGCTCAGATCAAGAGCATTCACCCCTCCACTTT. It encodes CASSDQEHSPLHF. V is TRBV18 and J is TRBJ1-6; D is undetermined. V lost 5 bases to trimming and J lost 8 bases, with 10 bases between them. This CDR3 is 13 amino acids long. Germline V CDR1 and CDR2: KGHSH, LQKENI.

The chain carries TRBV5-1 and TRBJ2-5, with TRBD2 as a possible D gene (6 bases). Germline V gene data show CDR1 as SGHRS and CDR2 as YFSETQ. V was trimmed by 0 bases and J by 2 bases, leaving 8 bases between them. This CDR3 has 14 amino acids. In DNA form, the CDR3 reads TGCGCCAGCAGCTTGGCGGCGGGGCAAGAGACCCAGTACTTC. Its protein is CASSLAAGQETQYF.

As regards this clone: The junction does not match germline at one end; this may be a read error. The chain uses TRBV25-1 and TRBJ1-2; D not certain. Germline assignment: CDR1 MGHDK and CDR2 SYGVNS. CDR3 size: 11 residues. As DNA, the CDR3 is TGTGCCAGCAGTGAACAGCGGTCTATGGCCTTC. It encodes CASSEQRSMAF.

The genes are TRBV5-1 and TRBJ1-6, with D tentatively TRBD1 (6 bases). The germline CDR1 and CDR2 sequences are SGHRS and YFSETQ. Between the trimmed V and J ends, which lost 2 bases and 6 bases, there was a span of 9 bases. This CDR3 has 14 amino acids. CDR3 DNA: TGCGCCAGCAGCTTCGCAGGGGTTAATTCACCCCTCCACTTT. This sequence encodes CASSFAGVNSPLHF.

In its sample, this clone was seen once. The V and J genes are TRBV2 and TRBJ1-3, with D maybe TRBD1 (5 bases). Germline CDR1 reads SNHLY; CDR2 reads FYNNEI. V gave up 6 bases and J gave up 7 bases, with 13 bases separating them. The CDR3 runs to 13 residues. This CDR3 reads CASRTAGSNTIYF. CDR3 DNA: TGTGCCAGCAGGACGGCAGGGTCTAACACCATATATTTT.

This chain joins TRBV6-5 and TRBJ1-4, with D possibly matching TRBD1 (6 bases). V lost 6 bases, J lost 7 bases, and 15 bases lay in between. The germline CDR1 and CDR2 sequences are MNHEY and SVGAGI. CDR3 length: 14 amino acids. This CDR3 is CASSPRGTREKLFF. CDR3 in DNA: TGTGCCAGCAGCCCCAGGGGCACGCGTGAAAAACTGTTTTTT.

This rearrangement joins TRBV30 to TRBJ2-7, with 8 bases fitting TRBD2. CDR3 size: 14 residues. V gave up 4 bases and J gave up 4 bases; unmatched junction bases: 9. Germline values: CDR1 GTSNPN, CDR2 SVGIG (reference sequence). The CDR3 nucleotides are TGTGCCTGGAAAAGGGCTAGCGGGCCTTACGAGCAGTACTTC. It encodes CAWKRASGPYEQYF.

The chain employs TRBV7-2 and TRBJ2-7; 10 bases are shared with TRBD1. V lost 3 bases, J lost 6 bases, and 5 bases stayed unmatched. The germline CDR1 and CDR2 sequences are SGHTA and FQGNSA. The CDR3 runs 14 residues. CDR3 sequence (DNA): TGTGCCAGCAGCTTGGGACAGGGGAATACCGAGCAGTACTTC. Residues: CASSLGQGNTEQYF.

The chain combines TRBV2 with TRBJ2-3; 7 bases align to TRBD2. Germline V gives CDR1 SNHLY, CDR2 FYNNEI. The CDR3 has 14 amino acids. V gave up 5 bases and J gave up 1 base; unmatched junction bases: 3. CDR3 residues: CASSILAGTDTQYF. CDR3 nucleotides: TGTGCCAGCAGTATTCTAGCGGGCACAGATACGCAGTATTTT.

The genes are TRBV6-5 and TRBJ1-6; 9 bases align to TRBD1. The trim removed 10 bases at V and 10 bases at J, leaving 8 bases unmatched. The CDR3 spans 13 residues. Germline V gene data show CDR1 as MNHEY and CDR2 as SVGAGI. The CDR3 spells CATRGQGESPLHF. The CDR3, as DNA: TGTGCCACCCGGGGACAGGGAGAGTCACCCCTCCACTTT.

The rearrangement links TRBV19 to TRBJ1-5; D gene ambiguous. The V end was cut by 4 bases, the J end by 4 bases, with 11 bases between. In germline, CDR1 is LNHDA, CDR2 SQIVND (reference sequence). The CDR3 has 14 residues. The CDR3 loop reads CASSTIGANQPQHF. DNA of the CDR3: TGTGCCAGTAGTACGATTGGAGCTAATCAGCCCCAGCATTTT.

This clone was detected only once. The J gene is TRBJ2-4, the V gene TRBV7-3, with TRBD1 matching over 10 bases. The CDR3 has 17 amino acids. CDR1 is SGHTA and CDR2 is FQGTGA in the germline V gene. The ends lost 6 bases at V and 1 base at J; junction bases unmatched: 9. CDR3 in DNA: TGTGCCAGCAGACACACTCCGGGACAGGGGGCCAAAAACATTCAGTACTTC. Residues: CASRHTPGQGAKNIQYF.

This clone was counted once. CDR3 DNA sequence: TGTGCCAGCACCCCGGACAGGGTGGGCCACGAGCAGTACTTC. Translating it yields CASTPDRVGHEQYF. This chain links TRBV5-5 with TRBJ2-7; 8 bases match TRBD1. The CDR3 consists of 14 residues. V shed 6 bases, J shed 5 bases, and the junction held 10 bases outside the gene matches. Germline CDR1 is SGHKS and CDR2 is YYEKEE (reference sequence).

This sequence joins TRBV5-6 and TRBJ1-2; D might be TRBD1 (6 bases). Germline lookup yields CDR1 SGHDT and CDR2 YYEEEE. V was trimmed by 2 bases and J by 6 bases, leaving 11 bases between them. The CDR3 consists of 13 residues. The CDR3 DNA reads TGTGCCAGCAGCTTCACGGGGACACATGGCTACACCTTC. Translating it yields CASSFTGTHGYTF.

This clone occurred once. The chain carries TRBV7-2 and TRBJ2-7, with a possible D match to TRBD2 (6 bases). With 1 base removed from V and 6 bases from J, the gap between germline ends came to 13 bases. Germline values: CDR1 SGHTA, CDR2 FQGNSA. This CDR3 has 14 amino acids. Written as DNA, the CDR3 is TGTGCCAGCAGCTTAGAACGGGACTTTCGCGAGCAGTACTTC. Translated, it gives CASSLERDFREQYF.

The V call is TRBV19, the J call TRBJ2-7; 10 bases line up with TRBD2. The CDR3 runs 17 residues. V lost 0 bases, J lost 4 bases, and 9 bases stayed unmatched. The germline V gene has CDR1 LNHDA and CDR2 SQIVND (reference sequence). The CDR3 DNA sequence: TGTGCCAGTAGTATAGAGGGCCGGCTAGCGGGAGATTACGAGCAGTACTTC. It encodes CASSIEGRLAGDYEQYF.

This clone was counted a single time. V and J are TRBV7-2 and TRBJ2-3; 13 positions agree with TRBD2. After removal of 6 bases from V and 9 bases from J, the junction contained 3 bases not matched to a gene. Per the germline V gene, CDR1 is SGHTA and CDR2 is FQGNSA. The CDR3 totals 13 residues. CDR3 coding DNA: TGTGCCAGCAGAACTAGCGGGAGGGCCACGCAGTATTTT. It encodes CASRTSGRATQYF.

In this sample, this clone turned up once. The rearrangement uses TRBV7-2 and TRBJ2-5; a possible D gene is TRBD2 (6 bases). V lost 3 bases and J 3 bases, leaving 14 bases between the germline ends. The germline V gene has CDR1 SGHTA and CDR2 FQGNSA. The CDR3 consists of 15 residues. The CDR3 coding sequence is TGTGCCAGCAGCTTCAGAGTCTGGGGGGAAGAGACCCAGTACTTC. Amino acid sequence: CASSFRVWGEETQYF. The complete variable domain, with remaining parts taken from reference TRBV7-2 and TRBJ2-5, reads GAGVSQSPSNKVTEKGKDVELRCDPISGHTALYWYRQSLGQGLEFLIYFQGNSAPDKSGLPSDRFSAERTGGSVSTLTIQRTQQEDSAVYLCASSFRVWGEETQYFGPGTRLLVL.

The chain carries TRBV5-1 and TRBJ1-5; D is unresolved. V was pared by 4 bases and J by 0 bases, with 23 bases between. Germline V gives CDR1 SGHRS, CDR2 YFSETQ. The CDR3 has 19 residues. CDR3 DNA: TGCGCCAGCAGCCAAAGACCCGGGAGAAATTTAAATAGCAATCAGCCCCAGCATTTT. Its translation: CASSQRPGRNLNSNQPQHF. Complete variable domain (other parts from reference TRBV5-1 and TRBJ1-5): KAGVTQTPRYLIKTRGQQVTLSCSPISGHRSVSWYQQTPGQGLQFLFEYFSETQRNKGNFPGRFSGRQFSNSRSEMNVSTLELGDSALYLCASSQRPGRNLNSNQPQHFGDGTRLSIL.

The V and J genes are TRBV6-6 and TRBJ2-5, with a possible D match to TRBD1 (6 bases). This CDR3 contains 15 residues. Trimming pared 2 bases from V and 2 bases from J, leaving 12 bases between. Germline CDR1 MNHNY, CDR2 SVGAGI (reference sequence). This chain's CDR3 is CASSYGGGIQETQYF. The CDR3 nucleotides read TGTGCCAGCAGTTACGGGGGCGGTATACAAGAGACCCAGTACTTC.

The chain joins TRBV18 to TRBJ1-2; 10 positions agree with TRBD1. The CDR3 runs to 15 residues. V was clipped by 3 bases and J by 8 bases; unmatched bases: 9. Per the germline V gene, CDR1 is KGHSH and CDR2 is LQKENI. CDR3 loop: CASSPSGTGASGYTF. The CDR3 bases are TGTGCCAGCTCACCTTCCGGGACAGGGGCTTCGGGCTACACCTTC.

The chain uses TRBV4-2 and TRBJ2-7, with 12 positions matching TRBD2. The CDR3 runs 14 residues. Trimming at V came to 6 bases and at J to 9 bases, leaving 9 bases not matched to a gene. CDR1 is LGHNA, CDR2 YNFKEQ, per germline. CDR3 amino acids: CASSPLTSGGPQYF. In nucleotides, the CDR3 is TGTGCCAGCAGTCCTCTGACTAGCGGGGGACCGCAGTACTTC.

The chain has TRBV27 and TRBJ2-2; D is possibly TRBD1 (8 bases). V lost 5 bases to trimming and J lost 0 bases, with 13 bases between them. The germline V gene has CDR1 MNHEY and CDR2 SMNVEV (reference sequence). The CDR3 has 16 amino acids. In DNA form, the CDR3 reads TGTGCCAGCAGTCCCACAGGGGGGGCGAACACCGGGGAGCTGTTTTTT. This encodes CASSPTGGANTGELFF.

The chain joins TRBV7-8 to TRBJ1-5; D might be TRBD1 (5 bases). V shed 1 base and J shed 0 bases, with 7 bases lying between them. This CDR3 region has 15 residues. Looked up from germline, CDR1 is SGHVS and CDR2 is FQNEAQ. CDR3 region: CASSLGQYSNQPQHF. In nucleotides, the CDR3 is TGTGCCAGCAGCTTAGGACAGTATAGCAATCAGCCCCAGCATTTT.